These 26 T cell receptor beta chains were all obtained from the same sample, sequenced in a study of T cell changes during pregnancy in multiple sclerosis. The method was immunoSEQ multiplex PCR; TCRdb's version includes in-frame clones alone and lacks a portion of them. The sample gives 50,000 to 55,000 clones, approximately 91% of which show up once; 0.45% to 0.5% is in the top ten. The material was CD4+ T cells from peripheral blood mononuclear cells, obtained in the third trimester of pregnancy. The receptor source for this set is a female donor with multiple sclerosis, enrolled in a pregnancy study.

The chain combines TRBV2 with TRBJ2-1; 13 nucleotides match TRBD2. The CDR3 totals 15 residues. The ends lost 7 bases at V and 6 bases at J; junction bases unmatched: 6. The germline V gene has CDR1 SNHLY and CDR2 FYNNEI. This CDR3 reads CASKLTSGGGNEQFF. DNA of the CDR3: TGTGCCAGCAAACTAACTAGCGGGGGGGGCAATGAGCAGTTCTTC.

The chain recombines TRBV7-2 with TRBJ2-7, with 9 bases aligning to TRBD1. This CDR3 is 16 amino acids long. Trimming at V came to 7 bases and at J to 2 bases, leaving 12 bases not matched to a gene. The germline CDR1 and CDR2 sequences are SGHTA and FQGNSA. The CDR3 DNA is TGTGCCAGCACCCCGAACCCTGGGACAGGGACCTACGAGCAGTACTTC. It translates to CASTPNPGTGTYEQYF.

The V gene is TRBV7-9, the J gene TRBJ2-1; 10 nucleotides line up with TRBD2. V lost 3 bases and J lost 5; bases outside the gene matches: 4. The germline CDR1 and CDR2 sequences are SEHNR and FQNEAQ (reference sequence). The CDR3 has 15 residues. The DNA of the CDR3 is TGTGCCAGCAGCTTGTTTAGCGGGGGGAACAATGAGCAGTTCTTC. Amino acids: CASSLFSGGNNEQFF.

This chain joins TRBV6-6 and TRBJ1-5; the match to TRBD1 covers 8 bases. The CDR3 totals 16 residues. Trimming cost V 0 bases and J 4 bases; bases outside gene matches: 5. Looked up from germline, CDR1 is MNHNY and CDR2 is SVGAGI (reference sequence). CDR3 bases: TGTGCCAGCAGTTACTCCCGCACAGGGGGGAATCAGCCCCAGCATTTT. Translating gives CASSYSRTGGNQPQHF.

This rearrangement joins TRBV7-9 to TRBJ2-3; TRBD1 matches at 7 bases. The ends lost 5 bases at V and 4 bases at J; junction bases unmatched: 18. This CDR3 region has 18 residues. The germline V gene has CDR1 SEHNR and CDR2 FQNEAQ (reference sequence). Here the CDR3 DNA reads TGTGCCAGCAGCCAAAGTATCCGTTCGCAGGGGGTCGCAGATACGCAGTATTTT. This encodes CASSQSIRSQGVADTQYF.

The chain combines TRBV5-1 with TRBJ1-1, with D possibly being TRBD1 (5 bases). CDR3 length: 13 amino acids. From germline, CDR1 is SGHRS and CDR2 YFSETQ. Trimming left V 4 bases short and J 1 base short, with 8 bases between. CDR3 sequence (DNA): TGCGCCAGCAGCCTACAGGAGAACACTGAAGCTTTCTTT. Its protein is CASSLQENTEAFF.

Here the CDR3 DNA reads TGTGCCAGCAGTGGACAGGGTGAAGCTTTCTTT. It yields the protein CASSGQGEAFF. This chain joins TRBV6-1 and TRBJ1-1, with 7 nucleotides matching TRBD1. Germline CDR1 MNHNS, CDR2 SASEGT. The ends lost 4 bases at V and 7 bases at J; junction bases unmatched: 0. CDR3 length: 11 amino acids.

This chain joins TRBV6-1 and TRBJ2-7, with D maybe TRBD2 (6 bases). CDR3 length: 13 amino acids. The V gene lost 6 bases and the J gene lost 11 bases, with 20 bases spanning the gap. The germline V gene has CDR1 MNHNS and CDR2 SASEGT. The CDR3 here is CASSLPGGGEEYF. The CDR3 DNA reads TGTGCCAGCAGCCTCCCCGGAGGCGGGGAGGAGTACTTC.

This chain joins TRBV10-2 and TRBJ2-1; possibly TRBD2 for D (6 bases). The CDR3 contains 15 residues. Trimming shortened V by 9 bases and J by 4 bases, and 19 bases separated the two germline ends. CDR1 is WSHSY, CDR2 SAAADI, per germline. CDR3 amino acids: CASTEGERVYNEQFF. The CDR3 nucleotides read TGCGCCAGTACCGAGGGAGAGCGGGTATACAATGAGCAGTTCTTC.

The V and J genes are TRBV14 and TRBJ2-3; 8 bases fit TRBD2. Germline CDR1 and CDR2: SGHDN and FVKESK. The V segment lost 0 bases and the J segment 6 bases; nucleotides outside the gene matches: 8. The CDR3 contains 16 residues. The CDR3 nucleotides are TGTGCCAGCAGCCAAGATCGCGGGGGGCAGGGGGATACGCAGTATTTT. It translates to CASSQDRGGQGDTQYF. Full variable domain (outside the CDR3, taken from reference TRBV14 and TRBJ2-3): EAGVTQFPSHSVIEKGQTVTLRCDPISGHDNLYWYRRVMGKEIKFLLHFVKESKQDESGMPNNRFLAERTGGTYSTLKVQPAELEDSGVYFCASSQDRGGQGDTQYFGPGTRLTVL.

The gene calls are TRBV7-3 and TRBJ1-1, with a tentative D call TRBD1 (5 bases). Looked up from germline, CDR1 is SGHTA and CDR2 is FQGTGA. The V end was cut by 5 bases, the J end by 11 bases, with 18 bases between. The CDR3 contains 13 residues. CDR3 DNA sequence: TGTGCCAGCAGCCCGACAGATCTAAGGAGCGCTTTCTTT. This codes for CASSPTDLRSAFF.

The chain couples TRBV5-8 to TRBJ1-3; D not certain. The CDR3 has 15 amino acids. Deletions cut 0 bases from V and 0 bases from J, with 7 bases between. Germline V lookup: CDR1 SGHTS, CDR2 YDEGEE. CDR3 residues: CASSLGLISGNTIYF. CDR3 bases: TGTGCCAGCAGCTTGGGACTTATCTCTGGAAACACCATATATTTT.

CDR3 sequence: CASRTKTGHYGYTF. DNA for the CDR3: TGTGCCAGCAGAACGAAAACAGGGCACTATGGCTACACCTTC. The chain joins TRBV5-8 to TRBJ1-2; a weak D match, TRBD1 (6 bases). Trimming took 5 bases from V and 3 from J, leaving 14 bases between them. This CDR3 comprises 14 residues. CDR1 and CDR2 (germline): SGHTS, YDEGEE.

The chain links TRBV6-5 to TRBJ2-3; a weak D match, TRBD1 (5 bases). From germline, CDR1 is MNHEY and CDR2 SVGAGI. The germline V and J ends were trimmed by 0 bases and 1 base, with 8 bases remaining between them. The CDR3 contains 15 residues. CDR3 in amino acids: CASSYSGVGTDTQYF. Here the CDR3 DNA reads TGTGCCAGCAGTTACTCAGGGGTAGGCACAGATACGCAGTATTTT.

The chain is built from TRBV6-1 and TRBJ1-4; 7 bases are shared with TRBD1. The CDR3 has 14 amino acids. V lost 8 bases to trimming and J lost 2 bases; unmatched junction nucleotides: 5. CDR1 MNHNS and CDR2 SASEGT come from the germline V gene. The CDR3 reads CASCRGTTNEKLFF. CDR3 bases: TGTGCCAGCTGCAGGGGGACTACTAATGAAAAACTGTTTTTT.

This clone is a singleton in its sample. The rearrangement uses TRBV7-3 and TRBJ2-1, with D uncertain. V lost 1 base, J lost 4 bases, and 5 bases lay in between. The germline V gene has CDR1 SGHTA and CDR2 FQGTGA. CDR3 length equals 13 residues. CDR3 sequence: CASSLSPYNEQFF. The CDR3 DNA reads TGTGCCAGCAGCTTAAGTCCTTACAATGAGCAGTTCTTC. Using reference TRBV7-3 and TRBJ2-1 for the parts outside the CDR3, the full variable domain is GAGVSQTPSNKVTEKGKYVELRCDPISGHTALYWYRQSLGQGPEFLIYFQGTGAADDSGLPNDRFFAVRPEGSVSTLKIQRTERGDSAVYLCASSLSPYNEQFFGPGTRLTVL.

This sequence joins TRBV7-6 and TRBJ2-5; 7 bases line up with TRBD1. Germline CDR1 reads SGHVS; CDR2 reads FNYEAQ. The CDR3 sequence is 14 residues long. The junction had 2 bases not matched to a gene; V was cut back by 1 base and J by 3 bases. The CDR3 loop is CASSLGTGKETQYF. In nucleotides, the CDR3 is TGTGCCAGCAGCTTAGGGACAGGAAAAGAGACCCAGTACTTC.

This chain uses TRBV21-1 with TRBJ2-7; no DNA check was done on the table's D call, TRBD1. TRBV21-1 is annotated as a pseudogene. This CDR3 comprises 14 residues. In nucleotides, the CDR3 is TGTGCCAGCAGCACTCTTCGACAGGCTGGGGAGCAGTACTTC. Protein: CASSTLRQAGEQYF.

The chain links TRBV5-1 to TRBJ2-3; D may be TRBD2 (5 bases). The CDR3 is made up of 14 amino acids. The germline V gene has CDR1 SGHRS and CDR2 YFSETQ. V was clipped by 1 base and J by 0 bases, with 6 bases between them. CDR3 sequence: CASSLSGSTDTQYF. DNA for the CDR3: TGCGCCAGCAGCTTGTCGGGGAGCACAGATACGCAGTATTTT.

V gene TRBV19 combines with J gene TRBJ1-1, with 7 positions matching TRBD1. Trimming cost V 5 bases and J 6 bases; bases outside gene matches: 6. The CDR3 spans 13 residues. CDR1 and CDR2 (germline): LNHDA, SQIVND (reference sequence). CDR3 residues: CASSPQGNAEAFF. The CDR3 bases are TGTGCCAGTAGTCCACAGGGGAATGCTGAAGCTTTCTTT.

V usage is TRBV19 and J usage is TRBJ2-3, with 12 positions matching TRBD2. The CDR3 has 16 residues. The junction had 5 bases not matched to a gene; V was cut back by 4 bases and J by 3 bases. Germline lookup yields CDR1 LNHDA and CDR2 SQIVND (reference sequence). CDR3 coding DNA: TGTGCCAGTAGTAGACCTAGCGGGGGGGTGACAGATACGCAGTATTTT. Its protein is CASSRPSGGVTDTQYF.

For this clone: This same CDR3 is encoded by further DNA sequences in the sample. The rearrangement links TRBV5-1 to TRBJ1-3; D is uncertain. The CDR3 length is 14 residues. Between the trimmed V and J ends, which lost 0 bases and 3 bases, there was a span of 7 bases. CDR1 and CDR2 from the germline V gene are SGHRS and YFSETQ. This chain's CDR3 is CASSLAGYGNTIYF. Written as DNA, the CDR3 is TGCGCCAGCAGCTTGGCAGGTTATGGAAACACCATATATTTT.

This clone was seen a handful of times. The rearrangement links TRBV27 to TRBJ1-5, with D possibly TRBD1 on 5 matching bases. Looked up from germline, CDR1 is MNHEY and CDR2 is SMNVEV (reference sequence). V lost 0 bases and J lost 4, with 10 bases in between. The CDR3 has 15 amino acids. CDR3 sequence (DNA): TGTGCCAGCAGTTTATCGCAGGGCAGAAATCAGCCCCAGCATTTT. As protein: CASSLSQGRNQPQHF.

The chain carries TRBV6-1 and TRBJ2-7; perhaps TRBD2 as D (6 bases). There are 13 residues in the CDR3. Per germline, CDR1 MNHNS and CDR2 SASEGT. Trimming cost V 4 bases and J 7 bases, with 14 bases left between them. CDR3 region: CASSASGPEEQYF. Written as DNA, the CDR3 is TGTGCCAGCAGTGCGAGCGGGCCGGAAGAGCAGTACTTC.

This chain joins TRBV7-8 and TRBJ2-3; 8 bases match TRBD2. The germline V gene has CDR1 SGHVS and CDR2 FQNEAQ. The CDR3 has 19 amino acids. Unmatched junction bases numbered 17, after V lost 4 bases and J lost 2 bases. CDR3 sequence (DNA): TGTGCCAGCAGCTCCGAGATACCTTTGGGCGGGGGGATCACAGATACGCAGTATTTT. Encoded protein: CASSSEIPLGGGITDTQYF.

The chain employs TRBV5-6 and TRBJ2-2; tentative D call: TRBD1 (5 bases). Trimming cost V 1 base and J 2 bases, with 12 bases left between them. The germline gives CDR1 SGHDT, CDR2 YYEEEE. The CDR3 has 16 residues. CDR3 DNA: TGTGCCAGCAGCTTGCGTCGGACACTTAACACCGGGGAGCTGTTTTTT. Translating it yields CASSLRRTLNTGELFF.